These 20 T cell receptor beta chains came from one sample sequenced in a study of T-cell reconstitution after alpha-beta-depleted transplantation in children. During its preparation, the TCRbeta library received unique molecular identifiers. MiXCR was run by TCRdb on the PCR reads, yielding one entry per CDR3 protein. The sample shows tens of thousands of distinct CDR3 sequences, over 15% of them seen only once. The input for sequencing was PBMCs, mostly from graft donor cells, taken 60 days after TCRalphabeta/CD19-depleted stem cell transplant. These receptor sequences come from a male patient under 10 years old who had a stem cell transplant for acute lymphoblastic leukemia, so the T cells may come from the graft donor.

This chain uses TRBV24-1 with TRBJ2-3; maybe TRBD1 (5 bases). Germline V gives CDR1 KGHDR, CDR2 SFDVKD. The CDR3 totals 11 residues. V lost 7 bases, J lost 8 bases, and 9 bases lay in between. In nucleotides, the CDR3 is TGTGCCACCAGCCATAGGGGTACGCAGTATTTT. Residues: CATSHRGTQYF.

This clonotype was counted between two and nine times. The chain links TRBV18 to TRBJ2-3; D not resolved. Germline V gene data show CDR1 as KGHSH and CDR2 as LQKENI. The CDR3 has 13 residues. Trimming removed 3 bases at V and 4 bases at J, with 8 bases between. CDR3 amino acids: CASSPDAPDTQYF. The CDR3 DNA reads TGTGCCAGCTCACCGGACGCCCCAGATACGCAGTATTTT.

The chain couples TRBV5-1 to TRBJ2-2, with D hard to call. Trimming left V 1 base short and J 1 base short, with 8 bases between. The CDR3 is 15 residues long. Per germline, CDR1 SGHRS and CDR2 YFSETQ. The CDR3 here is CASSLPAGNTGELFF. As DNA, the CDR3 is TGCGCCAGCAGCTTGCCGGCAGGGAACACCGGGGAGCTGTTTTTT.

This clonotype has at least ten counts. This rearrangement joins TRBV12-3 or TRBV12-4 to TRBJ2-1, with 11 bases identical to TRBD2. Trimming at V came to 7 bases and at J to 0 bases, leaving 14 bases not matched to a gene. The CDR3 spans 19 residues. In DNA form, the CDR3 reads TGTGCCAGCACCCCCAGACTAGCGGGAAGTAGCGGCTCCTACAATGAGCAGTTCTTC. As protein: CASTPRLAGSSGSYNEQFF.

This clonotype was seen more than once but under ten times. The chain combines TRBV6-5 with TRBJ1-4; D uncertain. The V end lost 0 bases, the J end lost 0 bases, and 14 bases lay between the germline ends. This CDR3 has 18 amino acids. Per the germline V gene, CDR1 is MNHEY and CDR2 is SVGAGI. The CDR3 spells CASSYSFRTGTTNEKLFF. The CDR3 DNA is TGTGCCAGCAGTTACTCATTCAGGACGGGGACAACTAATGAAAAACTGTTTTTT.

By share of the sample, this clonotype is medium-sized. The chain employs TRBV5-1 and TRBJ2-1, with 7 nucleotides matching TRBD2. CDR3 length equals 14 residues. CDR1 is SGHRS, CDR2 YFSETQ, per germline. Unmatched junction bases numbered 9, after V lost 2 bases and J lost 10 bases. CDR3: CASSFSSSGGEQFF. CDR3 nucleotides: TGCGCCAGCAGCTTCAGTTCTAGCGGAGGGGAGCAGTTCTTC. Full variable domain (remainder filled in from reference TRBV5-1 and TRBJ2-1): KAGVTQTPRYLIKTRGQQVTLSCSPISGHRSVSWYQQTPGQGLQFLFEYFSETQRNKGNFPGRFSGRQFSNSRSEMNVSTLELGDSALYLCASSFSSSGGEQFFGPGTRLTVL.

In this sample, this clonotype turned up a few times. The CDR3 DNA sequence: TGTGCCAGCAGCGTAGATCCCCTAGCAGGGGGGTCATACGAGCAGTACTTC. Its protein is CASSVDPLAGGSYEQYF. The chain links TRBV9 to TRBJ2-7, with TRBD1 as a possible D gene (7 bases). This CDR3 is built from 17 residues. The germline V gene encodes CDR1 SGDLS and CDR2 YYNGEE. The V and J ends lost 0 bases and 4 bases respectively, with 20 bases between them.

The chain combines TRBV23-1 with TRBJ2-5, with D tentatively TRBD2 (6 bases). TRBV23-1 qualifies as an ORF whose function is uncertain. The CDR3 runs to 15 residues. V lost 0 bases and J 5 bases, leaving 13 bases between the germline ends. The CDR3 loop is CASSQSRREDETQYF. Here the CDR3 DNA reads TGCGCCAGCAGTCAATCGAGAAGGGAGGATGAGACCCAGTACTTC.

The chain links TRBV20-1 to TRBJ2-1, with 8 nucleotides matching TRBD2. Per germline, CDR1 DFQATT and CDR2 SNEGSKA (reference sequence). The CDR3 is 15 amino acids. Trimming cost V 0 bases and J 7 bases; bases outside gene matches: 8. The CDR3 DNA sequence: TGCAGTGCTAGAGAAAACGGGGGGGCGGTTAATGAGCAGTTCTTC. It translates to CSARENGGAVNEQFF.

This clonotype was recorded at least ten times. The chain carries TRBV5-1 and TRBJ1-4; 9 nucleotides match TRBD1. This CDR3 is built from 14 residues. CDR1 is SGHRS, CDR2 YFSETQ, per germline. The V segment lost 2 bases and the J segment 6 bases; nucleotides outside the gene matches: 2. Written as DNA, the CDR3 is TGCGCCAGCAGCTTCGGGACAGGGCATGAAAAACTGTTTTTT. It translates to CASSFGTGHEKLFF.

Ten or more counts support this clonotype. CDR3 in amino acids: CASSFGRRQNYGYTF. The CDR3 coding sequence is TGTGCCAGCTCCTTTGGGCGTCGGCAGAACTATGGCTACACCTTC. The rearrangement joins TRBV12-3 or TRBV12-4 to TRBJ1-2; D gene ambiguous. The CDR3 contains 15 residues. With 8 bases removed from V and 2 bases from J, the gap between germline ends came to 18 bases.

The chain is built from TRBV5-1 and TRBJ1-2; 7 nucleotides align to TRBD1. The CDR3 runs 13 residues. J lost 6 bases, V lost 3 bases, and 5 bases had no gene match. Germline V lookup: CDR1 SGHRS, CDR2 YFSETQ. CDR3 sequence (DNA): TGCGCCAGCAGCTCTCAGGGGGGAAATGGCTACACCTTC. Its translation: CASSSQGGNGYTF.

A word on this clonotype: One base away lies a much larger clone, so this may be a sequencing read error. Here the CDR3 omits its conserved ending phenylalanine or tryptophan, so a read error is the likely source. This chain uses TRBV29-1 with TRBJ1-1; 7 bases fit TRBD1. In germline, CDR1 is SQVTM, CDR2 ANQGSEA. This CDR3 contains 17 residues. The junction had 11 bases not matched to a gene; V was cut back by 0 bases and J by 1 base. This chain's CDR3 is CSVEDRGPRGSNTEAFC. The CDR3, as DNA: TGCAGCGTTGAAGATAGGGGGCCGAGGGGCTCGAACACTGAAGCTTTCTGT.

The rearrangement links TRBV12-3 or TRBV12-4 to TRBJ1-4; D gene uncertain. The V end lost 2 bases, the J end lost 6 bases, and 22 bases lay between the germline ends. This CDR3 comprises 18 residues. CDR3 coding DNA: TGTGCCAGCAGTTTATATCCGGGCGCTTTCCCCGGGGATGAAAAACTGTTTTTT. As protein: CASSLYPGAFPGDEKLFF.

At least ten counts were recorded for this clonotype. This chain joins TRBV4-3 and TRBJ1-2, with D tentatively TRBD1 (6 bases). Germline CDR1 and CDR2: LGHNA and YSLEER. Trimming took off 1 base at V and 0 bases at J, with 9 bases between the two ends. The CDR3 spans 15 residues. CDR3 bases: TGCGCCAGCAGCCAAGGGACAGCCTCTAACTATGGCTACACCTTC. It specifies CASSQGTASNYGYTF.

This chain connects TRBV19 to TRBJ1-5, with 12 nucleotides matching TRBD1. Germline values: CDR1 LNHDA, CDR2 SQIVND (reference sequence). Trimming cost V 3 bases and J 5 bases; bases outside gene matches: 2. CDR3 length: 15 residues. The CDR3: CASSMGQGADQPQHF. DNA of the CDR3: TGTGCCAGTAGTATGGGACAGGGGGCAGATCAGCCCCAGCATTTT.

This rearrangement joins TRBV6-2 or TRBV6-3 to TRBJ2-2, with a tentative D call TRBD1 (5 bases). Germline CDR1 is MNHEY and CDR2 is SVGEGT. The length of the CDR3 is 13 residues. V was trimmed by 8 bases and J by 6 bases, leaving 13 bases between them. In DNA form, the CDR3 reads TGTGCCAGCTCTATCGACAGAGCCGGGGAGCTGTTTTTT. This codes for CASSIDRAGELFF.

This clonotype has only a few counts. The CDR3 region has the DNA TGCAGTGTTAAAGTGCTTCAGACGGAGGCTTTCTTT. It encodes CSVKVLQTEAFF. The rearrangement links TRBV20-1 to TRBJ1-1; the D is unclear. The CDR3 is 12 residues long. The V end was cut by 7 bases, the J end by 11 bases, with 20 bases between. Looked up from germline, CDR1 is DFQATT and CDR2 is SNEGSKA (reference sequence).

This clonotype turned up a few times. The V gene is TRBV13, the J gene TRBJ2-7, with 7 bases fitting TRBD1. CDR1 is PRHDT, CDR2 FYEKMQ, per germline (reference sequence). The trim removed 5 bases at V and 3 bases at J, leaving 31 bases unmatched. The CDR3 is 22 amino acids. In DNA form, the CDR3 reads TGTGCCAGCAGCCTAGACGGGCATGATAGACCGAGGACAGGATTTTGGCTCTACGAGCAGTACTTC. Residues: CASSLDGHDRPRTGFWLYEQYF.

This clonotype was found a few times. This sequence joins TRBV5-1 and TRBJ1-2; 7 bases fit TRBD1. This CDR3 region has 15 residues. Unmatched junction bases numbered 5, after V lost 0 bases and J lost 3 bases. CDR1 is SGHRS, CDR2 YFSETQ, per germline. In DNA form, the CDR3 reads TGCGCCAGCAGCTTGGAGGCAGGGGGACACTATGGCTACACCTTC. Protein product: CASSLEAGGHYGYTF. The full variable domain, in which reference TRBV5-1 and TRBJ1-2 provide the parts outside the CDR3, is KAGVTQTPRYLIKTRGQQVTLSCSPISGHRSVSWYQQTPGQGLQFLFEYFSETQRNKGNFPGRFSGRQFSNSRSEMNVSTLELGDSALYLCASSLEAGGHYGYTFGSGTRLTVV.